One and the same sample provided the 11 T cell receptor beta chains below, sequenced in a study of early T cells in non-severe SARS-CoV-2 infection. TCRdb re-derived calls from the 5' RACE reads in MiXCR, one entry per CDR3 protein. The profile shows about 98,000 distinct CDR3 sequences, less than 15% of them singletons. The sequenced sample consisted of whole blood. The receptors stem from an adult who was a healthcare worker with PCR-confirmed SARS-CoV-2 infection or an uninfected control (not recorded which).

Many counts were recorded for this clonotype. The rearrangement links TRBV18 to TRBJ1-5; 9 bases fit TRBD1. The CDR3 totals 15 residues. The ends lost 3 bases at V and 5 bases at J; junction bases unmatched: 5. Germline V gives CDR1 KGHSH, CDR2 LQKENI. The CDR3 DNA reads as TGTGCCAGCTCACCCGGGGGACAGGGCCATCAGCCCCAGCATTTT. Amino acids: CASSPGGQGHQPQHF.

There are many counts of this clonotype. The chain is built from TRBV20-1 and TRBJ2-1; D perhaps matches TRBD2 (5 bases). This CDR3 comprises 14 residues. With 6 bases removed from V and 0 bases from J, the gap between germline ends came to 12 bases. CDR1 and CDR2 from the germline V gene are DFQATT and SNEGSKA (reference sequence). For the CDR3, the DNA is TGCAGTGCGAGGACTTTTAGCTCCTACAATGAGCAGTTCTTC. Encoded protein: CSARTFSSYNEQFF.

This rearrangement joins TRBV6-6 to TRBJ2-1; the D call may be TRBD1 or TRBD2 (5 bases each). The V end was cut by 2 bases, the J end by 0 bases, with 8 bases between. Germline loops: CDR1 MNHNY, CDR2 SVGAGI (reference sequence). The CDR3 runs 15 residues. The CDR3 here is CASSYGTSSYNEQFF. The CDR3 bases are TGTGCCAGCAGTTACGGGACGAGCTCCTACAATGAGCAGTTCTTC.

The V call is TRBV6-5, the J call TRBJ2-1; 9 bases agree with TRBD1. Trimming cost V 5 bases and J 8 bases; bases outside gene matches: 10. CDR3 length: 15 residues. Germline CDR1 is MNHEY and CDR2 is SVGAGI. The CDR3 here is CASSRPGQGFHEQFF. CDR3 in DNA: TGTGCCAGCAGTCGGCCGGGACAGGGTTTCCATGAGCAGTTCTTC.

Turning to this clonotype: The junction departs from the called germline gene at one end, perhaps through a read error. The chain is built from TRBV29-1 and TRBJ1-2; D is unresolved. The germline CDR1 and CDR2 sequences are SQVTM and ANQGSEA. This CDR3 comprises 13 residues. This CDR3 is CTVEDRGHSSYTF. CDR3 in DNA: TGCACCGTTGAGGATCGAGGGCATTCCAGCTACACCTTC. Filled out from reference TRBV29-1 and TRBJ1-2, the complete variable domain reads SAVISQKPSRDICQRGTSLTIQCQVDSQVTMMFWYRQQPGQSLTLIATANQGSEATYESGFVIDKFPISRPNLTFSTLTVSNMSPEDSSIYLCTVEDRGHSSYTFGSGTRLTVV.

The chain employs TRBV7-3 and TRBJ2-3; TRBD2 is a possible D gene (6 bases). The length of the CDR3 is 15 residues. From germline, CDR1 is SGHTA and CDR2 FQGTGA. V was clipped by 5 bases and J by 2 bases, with 14 bases between them. For the CDR3, the DNA is TGTGCCAGCAGCACCCCGACTAGGAACACAGATACGCAGTATTTT. It is translated as CASSTPTRNTDTQYF.

This clonotype was seen a few times. The rearrangement uses TRBV7-6 and TRBJ2-1, with D hard to call. V gave up 0 bases and J gave up 2 bases, with 8 bases separating them. From germline, CDR1 is SGHVS and CDR2 FNYEAQ. The CDR3 extends over 15 amino acids. CDR3 residues: CASSLAVTPYNEQFF. The CDR3 region has the DNA TGTGCCAGCAGCTTAGCGGTGACTCCCTACAATGAGCAGTTCTTC.

The chain links TRBV6-5 to TRBJ1-3, with D hard to call. Trimming took 5 bases from V and 4 from J, leaving 12 bases between them. The CDR3 has 14 amino acids. Germline V gene lookup returns CDR1 MNHEY and CDR2 SVGAGI. CDR3 nucleotides: TGTGCCAGCAGTCCCTTATTTTCGGGAAACACCATATATTTT. It codes for CASSPLFSGNTIYF.

CDR3 sequence reads: CASAETGSGELFF. The CDR3 nucleotides are TGTGCCAGCGCGGAGACAGGATCCGGGGAGCTGTTTTTT. The genes are TRBV2 and TRBJ2-2; D is possibly TRBD1 (6 bases). The CDR3 loop spans 13 amino acids. Germline CDR1 is SNHLY and CDR2 is FYNNEI. V was cut by 8 bases and J by 6 bases, with 13 bases left in between.

Ten or more counts support this clonotype. The chain employs TRBV7-9 and TRBJ2-1; D might be TRBD1 or TRBD2, each matching 5 bases. Germline CDR1 is SEHNR and CDR2 is FQNEAQ (reference sequence). CDR3 length equals 15 residues. With 6 bases removed from V and 5 bases from J, the gap between germline ends came to 17 bases. The CDR3 region is CASSRSGTVNNEQFF. CDR3 sequence (DNA): TGTGCCAGCAGTCGCTCGGGGACGGTGAACAATGAGCAGTTCTTC.

The chain employs TRBV28 and TRBJ2-1; 14 bases fit TRBD2. Germline V gene sequence: CDR1 MDHEN, CDR2 SYDVKM. After removal of 7 bases from V and 10 bases from J, the junction contained 9 bases not matched to a gene. This CDR3 has 15 residues. Here the CDR3 DNA reads TGTGCCAGCACTTACGGACTAGCGGGGGGCGAAGAGCAGTTCTTC. This translates into CASTYGLAGGEEQFF.